This is a list of T cell receptor beta chains from one sample in a study of response to subunit inactivated influenza vaccine. Via MiXCR, TCRdb re-called the RT-PCR reads, giving one row per CDR3 protein. This table holds 800,000 or so distinct CDR3 sequences, 21% found once. The sample consisted of PBMCs from blood, taken roughly 5 days after vaccination. The receptors come from a man between 50 and 59 years old who received an inactivated influenza vaccine. CDR3s include the opening cysteine and the closing phenylalanine or tryptophan. A D gene is named only where the DNA matches it firmly. Expanded clones are given a class, and other clones once, few, many or no size at all.

d_call | j_call | v_call | clone_size | cdr3_nt | cdr3_aa
TRBD2 | TRBJ2-1 | TRBV12-3/TRBV12-4 | few | TGTGCCAGCAGTAGTCCGGGGACTAGCGGGAGTATGTATGAGCAGTTCTTC | CASSSPGTSGSMYEQFF
- | TRBJ2-1 | TRBV10-3 | many | TGTGCCACCTCTCAAGGAGGGAACCTTTACAATGAGCAGTTCTTC | CATSQGGNLYNEQFF
- | TRBJ2-7 | TRBV12-3/TRBV12-4 | few | TGTGCCAGCAGTTTAGTCCGCGGGTTCTACGAGCAGTACTTC | CASSLVRGFYEQYF
TRBD2 | TRBJ2-5 | TRBV11-1 | - | TGTGCCAGCAGCTTGGAACTAGCGGAAGAGACCCAGTACTTC | CASSLELAEETQYF
- | TRBJ1-1 | TRBV4-1 | few | TGCGCCAGCAGCCAAGATTCGTACAGGGAGAGGACTGAAGCTTTCTTT | CASSQDSYRERTEAFF
TRBD1 | TRBJ1-1 | TRBV18 | - | TGTGCCAGCTCACCACAGGGGGCTTGGACTGAAGCTTTCTTT | CASSPQGAWTEAFF
TRBD1 | TRBJ2-1 | TRBV6-2/TRBV6-3 | - | TGTGCCAGCAGTTACCGAGGGGGCCTGGTGGGAAGCTCCTACAATGAGCAGTTCTTC | CASSYRGGLVGSSYNEQFF
- | TRBJ1-4 | TRBV4-1 | - | TGCGCCAGCAGCCAAGATGAGTTGACTGAAAAACTGTTTTTT | CASSQDELTEKLFF
TRBD1 | TRBJ2-1 | TRBV27 | few | TGTGCCAGCAGTCCCGCGGGACAGGGCGTCAATGAGCAGTTCTTC | CASSPAGQGVNEQFF
TRBD2 | TRBJ2-2 | TRBV29-1 | few | TGCAGCGTTTTGGGAACTAGCGGGAGTCCCGGGGAGCTGTTTTTT | CSVLGTSGSPGELFF
- | TRBJ1-6 | TRBV7-2 | many | TGTGCCAGCAGTTACAGGGTTCTCAATTCACCCCTCCACTTT | CASSYRVLNSPLHF
- | TRBJ2-7 | TRBV21-1 | - | TGTGCCAGCAGCAAAGTTAAGGGGGCGCATCTAGGCGAGCAGTACTTC | CASSKVKGAHLGEQYF
- | TRBJ2-3 | TRBV20-1 | - | TGCAGTGCTAATAAGGGGAGCACAGATACGCAGTATTTT | CSANKGSTDTQYF
TRBD1 | TRBJ2-7 | TRBV6-1 | few | TGTGCCAGCAGCCTATCATCCGGGACAGGCGATTACGAGCAGTACTTC | CASSLSSGTGDYEQYF
- | TRBJ1-1 | TRBV20-1 | few | TGCAGTGCTAGAGATGCGTCGCGGGGGGCTTTCTTT | CSARDASRGAFF
- | TRBJ2-7 | TRBV20-1 | few | TGCAGTGCTAGACGGTACACCTACGAGCAGTACTTC | CSARRYTYEQYF
- | TRBJ1-1 | TRBV12-3/TRBV12-4 | - | TGTGCCAGCAGTTCCGACAGCGAAGCTTTCTTT | CASSSDSEAFF
- | TRBJ2-3 | TRBV7-9 | - | TGTGCCAGCAGCCCGGGACACCCGCAAGATACGCAGTATTTT | CASSPGHPQDTQYF
TRBD2 | TRBJ2-2 | TRBV7-9 | few | TGTGCCAGCAGCTTAACGGGACTAGCGGGAATCGGGGAGCTGTTTTTT | CASSLTGLAGIGELFF
TRBD1 | TRBJ2-1 | TRBV7-9 | few | TGTGCCAGCAGCTTAACCCTTACTCGCAGGGGGCACAATGAGCAGTTCTTC | CASSLTLTRRGHNEQFF
- | TRBJ1-5 | TRBV20-1 | many | TGCAGTGCTCTGGCGGCAGGAGGGTATCAGCCCCAGCATTTT | CSALAAGGYQPQHF
TRBD2 | TRBJ2-5 | TRBV20-1 | - | TGCAGTGCTAGATCCGGGCTAGCGGGCCGGGCCCAGTACTTC | CSARSGLAGRAQYF
- | TRBJ2-2 | TRBV10-3 | few | TGTGCCATCAGAGGACAGCAAAACACCGGGGAGCTGTTTTTT | CAIRGQQNTGELFF
TRBD1 | TRBJ1-4 | TRBV6-1 | - | TGTGCCAGCAGACAACCGGGACAGGGGGAAGAAAAACTGTTTTTT | CASRQPGQGEEKLFF
TRBD1 | TRBJ1-1 | TRBV7-9 | - | TGTGCCAGCAGCGACCCGCCAGGGGGCAGGACTGAAGCTTTCTTT | CASSDPPGGRTEAFF
- | TRBJ2-1 | TRBV20-1 | few | TGCAGTGTGGCCCTTCGAACCTACAATGAGCAGTTCTTC | CSVALRTYNEQFF
- | TRBJ2-3 | TRBV28 | - | TGTGCCAGCAGTTCTGGGGGCCACACAGATACGCAGTATTTT | CASSSGGHTDTQYF
- | TRBJ1-2 | TRBV20-1 | many | TGCAGTGCTAGACCGATTCGGCACTATGGCTACACCTTC | CSARPIRHYGYTF
TRBD1 | TRBJ1-1 | TRBV12-3/TRBV12-4 | many | TGTGCCAGCAGTGCACGGGCAGGGGGCGCGGAAGCTTTCTTT | CASSARAGGAEAFF
- | TRBJ2-7 | TRBV20-1 | - | TGCAGTGCTTTCCCCAGCCCGGGGAGCTCCTACGAGCAGTACTTC | CSAFPSPGSSYEQYF
TRBD1 | TRBJ2-7 | TRBV27 | few | TGTGCCAGCAGTTTCCTCGGGGGACAGGGAGGCTACGAGCAGTACTTC | CASSFLGGQGGYEQYF
- | TRBJ1-4 | TRBV5-1 | - | TGCGCCAGCAGCGAAGGGACGGCGAATAATGAAAAACTGTTTTTT | CASSEGTANNEKLFF
TRBD2 | TRBJ2-7 | TRBV30 | - | TGTGCCTGGAGTGTAGGCCTAGCGGCCTACGAGCAGTACTTC | CAWSVGLAAYEQYF
TRBD2 | TRBJ2-7 | TRBV20-1 | - | TGCAGTGCTAGGTTACTAGCGGCCTACGAGCAGTACTTC | CSARLLAAYEQYF
TRBD2 | TRBJ2-1 | TRBV14 | - | TGTGCCAGCAGCCAAGATTATTTGCCCGGGAGGCCCCTGGCTGAGCAGTTCTTC | CASSQDYLPGRPLAEQFF
TRBD1 | TRBJ2-7 | TRBV6-1 | - | TGTGCCAGCAGGGAGGGACAGGGGAACTTCCACGAGCAGTACTTC | CASREGQGNFHEQYF
TRBD2 | TRBJ2-7 | TRBV4-2 | - | TGTGCCAGCAGCCCCGGGGGACTAGCGGATAGCTCCTACGAGCAGTACTTC | CASSPGGLADSSYEQYF
- | TRBJ2-3 | TRBV6-2/TRBV6-3 | - | TGTGCCAGCAGTTATGGTCAGGGCCTCACAGATACGCAGTATTTT | CASSYGQGLTDTQYF
TRBD2 | TRBJ2-4 | TRBV5-1 | many | TGTGCCAGCAGTTTGGGGGGGGACAAAAACATTCAGTACTTC | CASSLGGDKNIQYF
- | TRBJ2-1 | TRBV24-1 | many | TGTGCCACCAGTCTGGACAATGAGCAGTTCTTC | CATSLDNEQFF
- | TRBJ2-7 | TRBV29-1 | - | TGCAGCGTTGAAGGGTTTAACTCCTACGAGCAGTACTTC | CSVEGFNSYEQYF
- | TRBJ1-5 | TRBV6-5 | - | TGTGCCAGCAGTTACTCGCCAGAAGATCAGCCCCAGCATTTT | CASSYSPEDQPQHF
TRBD2 | TRBJ2-4 | TRBV28 | - | TGTGCCAGCAGTCCCCGGACTAGCACGCACATTCAGTACTTC | CASSPRTSTHIQYF
TRBD1 | TRBJ2-5 | TRBV29-1 | few | TGCAGCGTTGGACAGGGGGCGGTGGAGACCCAGTACTTC | CSVGQGAVETQYF